This entry features one T cell receptor beta chain sequence. Its target is not known. The TCR library protocol attached unique molecular identifiers to the individual cDNA molecules. MiXCR, run by TCRdb on the 5' RACE reads, gives a single entry per CDR3 protein. The top ten hold about 8.3% of the sample, which has around 77,000 distinct CDR3 sequences, about a tenth seen once. This sample is part of a study of early T cells in non-severe SARS-CoV-2 infection. Broader study findings: The study's VDJdb matching favored anti-spike CD8 responses and missed private and CD4 specificities.

The CDR3 consists of 13 residues. Germline V gene data show CDR1 as PRHDT and CDR2 as FYEKMQ (reference sequence). V was clipped by 7 bases and J by 4 bases, with 12 bases between them. The specimen was whole blood, collected at baseline. The V and J genes are TRBV13 and TRBJ2-3; possibly TRBD2 for D (5 bases). The sequence came from an adult who was a healthcare worker with PCR-confirmed SARS-CoV-2 infection or an uninfected control (not recorded which). The CDR3 protein is CASNPGGSDTQYF. Written as DNA, the CDR3 is TGTGCCAGCAATCCCGGAGGTTCAGATACGCAGTATTTT.